The 5 T cell receptor beta chains given below trace back to one sample, sequenced in a study of blood T cell repertoires in COVID-19. Assay used: immunoSEQ multiplex PCR; TCRdb lists only in-frame clones, some missing. The sample carries hundreds of thousands of clones, around 80% recorded once. The specimen was peripheral blood. Receptor source: a man aged 25-45 years with active or convalescent COVID-19.

The V call is TRBV25-1, the J call TRBJ1-3, with unresolved D. V lost 5 bases to trimming and J lost 1 base, with 3 bases between them. The CDR3 runs 12 residues. Germline V gene sequence: CDR1 MGHDK, CDR2 SYGVNS. In nucleotides, the CDR3 is TGTGCCAGCAGTCAATCTGGAAACACCATATATTTT. Encoded protein: CASSQSGNTIYF.

This chain joins TRBV19 and TRBJ2-5; TRBD2 agrees at 9 bases. Losses at the gene ends were 1 base for V and 5 bases for J; bases not matched to a gene: 5. Germline CDR1 reads LNHDA; CDR2 reads SQIVND (reference sequence). This CDR3 comprises 15 residues. The CDR3 here is CASSIGAGGLETQYF. CDR3 nucleotide sequence: TGTGCCAGTAGTATAGGAGCGGGGGGCTTGGAGACCCAGTACTTC.

The J gene is TRBJ2-3, the V gene TRBV2; possible D gene TRBD1, 6 bases. This CDR3 is 15 amino acids long. From germline, CDR1 is SNHLY and CDR2 FYNNEI. Trimming removed 4 bases from V and 7 bases from J, with 18 bases in between. The CDR3 DNA is TGTGCCAGCAGTGTGGGGGCAGGGGATCTAAATACGCAGTATTTT. Translation: CASSVGAGDLNTQYF.

The chain couples TRBV6-5 to TRBJ1-1; 11 bases line up with TRBD1. CDR1 and CDR2 from the germline V gene are MNHEY and SVGAGI. Trimming removed 2 bases from V and 4 bases from J; junction bases left unmatched: 6. The CDR3 is 16 amino acids. The CDR3, as DNA: TGTGCCAGCAGTTACCCTACGGACAGGGGGCTCACTGAAGCTTTCTTT. This sequence encodes CASSYPTDRGLTEAFF.

The genes are TRBV11-3 and TRBJ2-1, with D tentatively TRBD2 (5 bases). CDR3 length: 15 amino acids. V lost 8 bases, J lost 0 bases, and 14 bases lay in between. Germline V gene lookup returns CDR1 SGHNT and CDR2 YENEEA. CDR3 protein: CASSRRRSSYNEQFF. The CDR3, as DNA: TGTGCCAGCTCGAGGAGGCGGAGCTCCTACAATGAGCAGTTCTTC.